A single sample gave rise to the 20 T cell receptor beta chains below, sequenced in a study of vaccination effects on CD4 cells after COVID-19. These receptors' antigens are unknown. Cells that had been cultured for about 10 days were the source of isolated CD4+ T cells. Of the BNT162b2 and mRNA-1273 vaccines, participants received two doses of one or the other. TCRdb keeps only in-frame clones here, not all; method: immunoSEQ multiplex PCR. The profile shows around 62,000 clones, 74% of them singletons. Sequencing was performed on CD4+ T cells from PBMCs cultured without peptide, taken after COVID-19 vaccination. Receptor source: a human donor who received a COVID-19 vaccine.

The V gene is TRBV6-5, the J gene TRBJ1-5; no reliable D call. Germline CDR1 is MNHEY and CDR2 is SVGAGI. The CDR3 runs 15 residues. Trimming removed 8 bases at V and 4 bases at J, with 18 bases between. The DNA for the CDR3 is TGTGCCAGCGCTAGGAGGTCTCAAGGGAATCAGCCCCAGCATTTT. Translation gives CASARRSQGNQPQHF.

In regard to this clone: In the same sample, other DNA sequences code for this CDR3. This CDR3 reads CASSLVSGQETQYF. The DNA of the CDR3 is TGCGCCAGCAGCTTGGTGTCAGGCCAAGAGACCCAGTACTTC. This chain links TRBV5-1 with TRBJ2-5, with unresolved D. The CDR3 has 14 residues. The germline V and J ends were trimmed by 0 bases and 1 base, with 7 bases remaining between them. Germline-derived CDR1 and CDR2 are SGHRS and YFSETQ.

The CDR3 nucleotides read TGTGCCAGCAGCCAAGCTATTGGGGGATTTGGGACCCAGTACTTC. This sequence encodes CASSQAIGGFGTQYF. V usage is TRBV3-1 (or the pseudogene TRBV3-2) and J usage is TRBJ2-5; the D call may be TRBD1 or TRBD2 (5 bases each). Trimming shortened V by 1 base and J by 7 bases, and 16 bases separated the two germline ends. The CDR3 covers 15 residues. Germline V gene lookup returns CDR1 LGHDT and CDR2 YNNKEL (reference sequence).

The chain carries TRBV24-1 and TRBJ2-2; 7 bases match TRBD1. Trimming cost V 7 bases and J 6 bases; bases outside gene matches: 4. Germline V gene data show CDR1 as KGHDR and CDR2 as SFDVKD. The CDR3 has 13 residues. The CDR3 nucleotides read TGTGCCACCAGGCTGACAGGGTCCGGGGAGCTGTTTTTT. It encodes CATRLTGSGELFF.

The chain carries TRBV28 and TRBJ1-3, with D uncertain. Germline CDR1 reads MDHEN; CDR2 reads SYDVKM. Trimming stripped 5 bases from V and 2 bases from J, with 10 bases between. This CDR3 has 14 residues. CDR3 sequence: CASSELLAGNTIYF. The DNA of the CDR3 is TGTGCCAGCAGTGAGTTGCTAGCTGGAAACACCATATATTTT.

The genes are TRBV6-1 and TRBJ1-3, with D perhaps TRBD1 (6 bases). CDR1 is MNHNS and CDR2 is SASEGT in the germline V gene. Between the trimmed V and J ends, which lost 4 bases and 0 bases, there was a span of 13 bases. There are 16 residues in the CDR3. CDR3 nucleotides: TGTGCCAGCAGTGGAATGACAGGCTTCTCTGGAAACACCATATATTTT. The encoded protein is CASSGMTGFSGNTIYF.

The rearrangement joins TRBV3-1 (or the pseudogene TRBV3-2) to TRBJ1-1; TRBD1 aligns across 12 bases. The junction had 5 bases not matched to a gene; V was cut back by 1 base and J by 5 bases. Germline loops: CDR1 LGHDT, CDR2 YNNKEL (reference sequence). The CDR3 runs 16 residues. In DNA form, the CDR3 reads TGTGCCAGCAGCCAAGGGCGGGACAGGGGGCATACTGAAGCTTTCTTT. It yields the protein CASSQGRDRGHTEAFF.

V and J are TRBV2 and TRBJ1-4; TRBD1 matches 11 bases. The CDR3 has 15 amino acids. J was trimmed by 5 bases and V by 5 bases; bases with no gene match: 4. Germline values: CDR1 SNHLY, CDR2 FYNNEI. The CDR3 region is CASSSGTGGNEKLFF. CDR3 DNA: TGTGCCAGCAGTTCCGGGACAGGGGGGAATGAAAAACTGTTTTTT.

The V and J genes are TRBV5-8 and TRBJ1-5; D uncertain. V was clipped by 2 bases and J by 0 bases, with 9 bases between them. Germline V gene sequence: CDR1 SGHTS, CDR2 YDEGEE. CDR3 length: 15 amino acids. DNA for the CDR3: TGTGCCAGCAGCTTAGGGCAGTTTAGCAATCAGCCCCAGCATTTT. Translating gives CASSLGQFSNQPQHF.

This clone was detected only a few times. J is TRBJ1-2 and V is TRBV28, with TRBD1 matching over 11 bases. The V and J ends lost 8 bases and 6 bases, in that order; junction bases with no gene match: 8. The germline V gene encodes CDR1 MDHEN and CDR2 SYDVKM. The CDR3 totals 14 residues. CDR3 region: CASGLPGQGDGYTF. CDR3 DNA: TGTGCCAGCGGACTGCCGGGACAGGGGGATGGCTACACCTTC.

The chain links TRBV4-3 to TRBJ2-4; TRBD1 matches at 7 bases. Germline CDR1 LGHNA, CDR2 YSLEER. The CDR3 runs to 19 residues. J lost 0 bases, V lost 0 bases, and 11 bases had no gene match. The CDR3 coding sequence is TGCGCCAGCAGCCAAGAAGGCCCAGGGGGAGACTTAGCCAAAAACATTCAGTACTTC. Its translation: CASSQEGPGGDLAKNIQYF.

This clone appeared a few times. The chain has TRBV30 and TRBJ1-6; 7 bases agree with TRBD1. CDR1 GTSNPN and CDR2 SVGIG come from the germline V gene (reference sequence). CDR3 length: 14 amino acids. Trimming cost V 6 bases and J 7 bases; bases outside gene matches: 9. The CDR3 reads CACAPGQSNSPLHF. The CDR3 coding sequence is TGTGCCTGTGCACCGGGACAGTCAAATTCACCCCTCCACTTT. The variable domain in full, with the rest retrieved from reference TRBV30 and TRBJ1-6, is SQTIHQWPATLVQPVGSPLSLECTVEGTSNPNLYWYRQAAGRGLQLLFYSVGIGQISSEVPQNLSASRPQDRQFILSSKKLLLSDSGFYLCACAPGQSNSPLHFGNGTRLTVT.

V gene TRBV6-5 combines with J gene TRBJ2-2; 7 bases map to TRBD1. The CDR3 spans 15 residues. The trim removed 6 bases at V and 10 bases at J, leaving 14 bases unmatched. Germline-derived CDR1 and CDR2 are MNHEY and SVGAGI. This chain's CDR3 is CASSRQTGQGSELFF. The CDR3 region has the DNA TGTGCCAGCAGCCGACAGACAGGGCAGGGATCGGAGCTGTTTTTT.

The V gene is TRBV11-2, the J gene TRBJ2-5; tentative D call: TRBD2 (7 bases). The CDR3 length is 15 residues. The germline CDR1 and CDR2 sequences are SGHAT and FQNNGV. The V end lost 7 bases, the J end lost 5 bases, and 20 bases lay between the germline ends. The CDR3 spells CASTKGGGGWETQYF. CDR3 bases: TGTGCCAGCACTAAAGGGGGAGGGGGATGGGAGACCCAGTACTTC.

In this sample, this clone turned up once. The V call is TRBV6-4, the J call TRBJ1-1; weak D call: TRBD1 (5 bases). The CDR3 is 16 amino acids. The V gene lost 0 bases and the J gene lost 2 bases, with 13 bases spanning the gap. Germline loops: CDR1 MRHNA, CDR2 SNTAGT. The CDR3 region has the DNA TGTGCCAGCAGTGACTCGACTCCGGACACAAACACTGAAGCTTTCTTT. This codes for CASSDSTPDTNTEAFF.

The rearrangement joins TRBV2 to TRBJ1-5; TRBD1 matches at 7 bases. CDR3 length equals 14 residues. Germline V gene lookup returns CDR1 SNHLY and CDR2 FYNNEI. Trimming cost V 2 bases and J 4 bases; bases outside gene matches: 2. As DNA, the CDR3 is TGTGCCAGCAGTGAACGACAGGGTAATCAGCCCCAGCATTTT. Translation gives CASSERQGNQPQHF.

The V gene is TRBV6-6, the J gene TRBJ2-7; D possibly corresponds to TRBD1 (6 bases). The germline V gene has CDR1 MNHNY and CDR2 SVGAGI (reference sequence). The CDR3 loop spans 13 amino acids. Trimming cost V 5 bases and J 0 bases, with 8 bases left between them. CDR3 in DNA: TGTGCCAGCAGTATAGGGGGCTCCTACGAGCAGTACGTC. Translation: CASSIGGSYEQYV.

This chain links TRBV11-2 with TRBJ2-4; D tentatively reads TRBD1 or TRBD2 (5 bases each). V was clipped by 6 bases and J by 10 bases, with 22 bases between them. CDR3 length: 15 residues. CDR1 SGHAT and CDR2 FQNNGV come from the germline V gene. The CDR3 spells CASRRWGRQENIQYF. Written as DNA, the CDR3 is TGTGCCAGCAGACGATGGGGACGGCAAGAGAATATTCAGTACTTC.

The rearrangement joins TRBV14 to TRBJ2-1, with 8 bases identical to TRBD2. CDR1 and CDR2 from the germline V gene are SGHDN and FVKESK. CDR3 length: 15 residues. The trim removed 0 bases at V and 9 bases at J, leaving 7 bases unmatched. The CDR3 sequence is CASSQDLAGIGEQFF. CDR3 nucleotides: TGTGCCAGCAGCCAAGACCTAGCGGGTATTGGTGAGCAGTTCTTC. Together with reference TRBV14 and TRBJ2-1, the CDR3 gives the full variable domain: EAGVTQFPSHSVIEKGQTVTLRCDPISGHDNLYWYRRVMGKEIKFLLHFVKESKQDESGMPNNRFLAERTGGTYSTLKVQPAELEDSGVYFCASSQDLAGIGEQFFGPGTRLTVL.

The chain couples TRBV3-1 (or the pseudogene TRBV3-2) to TRBJ1-2; D remains unclear. V was pared by 1 base and J by 8 bases, with 5 bases between. Germline CDR1 reads LGHDT; CDR2 reads YNNKEL (reference sequence). The CDR3 length is 11 residues. The CDR3 sequence: CASSQGWGYTF. Written as DNA, the CDR3 is TGTGCCAGCAGCCAAGGATGGGGCTACACCTTC.